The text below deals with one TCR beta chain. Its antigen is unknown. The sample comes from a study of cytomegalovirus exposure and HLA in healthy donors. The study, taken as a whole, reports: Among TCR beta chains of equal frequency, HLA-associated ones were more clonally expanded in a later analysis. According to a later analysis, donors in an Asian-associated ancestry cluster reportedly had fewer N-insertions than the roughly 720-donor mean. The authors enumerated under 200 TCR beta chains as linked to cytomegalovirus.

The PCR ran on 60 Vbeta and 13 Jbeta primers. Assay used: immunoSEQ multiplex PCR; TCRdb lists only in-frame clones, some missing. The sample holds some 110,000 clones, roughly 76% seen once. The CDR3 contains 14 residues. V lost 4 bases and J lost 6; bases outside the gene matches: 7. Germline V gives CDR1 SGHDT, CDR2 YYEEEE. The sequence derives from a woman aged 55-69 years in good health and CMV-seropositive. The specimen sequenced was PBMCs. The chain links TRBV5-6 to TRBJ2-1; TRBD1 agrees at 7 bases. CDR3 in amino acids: CASSPLDRLNEQFF. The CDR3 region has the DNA TGTGCCAGCAGCCCCTTGGACAGGCTCAATGAGCAGTTCTTC.